This T cell receptor beta chain was profiled in a study of siplizumab effects on memory and regulatory T cells. Repertoires were generated with immunoSEQ multiplex PCR, while TCRdb's copy carries only in-frame clones and drops some. The data hold some 110,000 clones, with roughly 91% observed a single time. The CDR3 is made up of 13 amino acids. Germline V gene lookup returns CDR1 SGHTA and CDR2 FQGNSA. V shed 2 bases and J shed 7 bases, with 11 bases lying between them. This clonotype originated in a human donor in good health. Sample: CD4+ T cells sorted from blood. The chain employs TRBV7-2 and TRBJ1-2; D gene unclear. CDR3 loop: CASSLIGKGGYTF. The DNA of the CDR3 is TGTGCCAGCAGCTTAATAGGGAAGGGTGGCTACACCTTC.